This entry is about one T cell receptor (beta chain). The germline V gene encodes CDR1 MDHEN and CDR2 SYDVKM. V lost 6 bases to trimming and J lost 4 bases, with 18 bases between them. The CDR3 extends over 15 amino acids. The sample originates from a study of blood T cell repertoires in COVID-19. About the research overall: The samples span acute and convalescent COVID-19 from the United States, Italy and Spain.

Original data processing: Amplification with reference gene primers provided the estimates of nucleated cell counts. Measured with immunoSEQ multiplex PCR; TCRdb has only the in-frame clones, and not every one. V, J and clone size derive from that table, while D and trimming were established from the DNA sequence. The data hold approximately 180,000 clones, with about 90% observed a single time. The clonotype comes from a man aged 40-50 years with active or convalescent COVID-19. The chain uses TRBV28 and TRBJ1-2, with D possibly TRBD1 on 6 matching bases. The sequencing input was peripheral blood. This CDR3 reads CASSPGRARGYGYTF. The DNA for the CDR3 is TGTGCCAGCAGCCCAGGTAGGGCCAGGGGCTATGGCTACACCTTC.